This passage covers 5 T cell receptor beta chains from one sample sequenced in a study of T cells in Graves' hyperthyroidism and ophthalmopathy. Template material for amplifying TCR beta CDR3 regions consisted of RNA transcripts. HTBI primers were used for first-round RT-PCR of the TCR CDR3. TCRdb re-derived calls from the multiplex PCR reads in MiXCR, one entry per CDR3 protein. The top ten clones hold 25% to 30% of a sample with around 540,000 distinct CDR3 sequences, 15% to 20% of them seen once. The sequenced sample was blood. The receptor source for this set is a woman aged 25 to 45 with Graves' ophthalmopathy.

This sequence joins TRBV28 and TRBJ1-2; D not certain. The CDR3 sequence is 13 residues long. Trimming stripped 2 bases from V and 3 bases from J, with 7 bases between. Germline V lookup: CDR1 MDHEN, CDR2 SYDVKM. CDR3 DNA: TGTGCCAGCAGTTTAGAGGGTCACTATGGCTACACCTTC. Translation gives CASSLEGHYGYTF.

The table lists this clonotype with a count of one. The chain uses TRBV14 and TRBJ2-3; 9 bases agree with TRBD1. The germline gives CDR1 SGHDN, CDR2 FVKESK. The junction had 7 bases not matched to a gene; V was cut back by 7 bases and J by 2 bases. The length of the CDR3 is 15 residues. CDR3 DNA sequence: TGTGCCAGCAACAGACAGGGGGGATACACAGATACGCAGTATTTT. This gives the protein CASNRQGGYTDTQYF.

This clonotype has at least ten counts. V is TRBV20-1 and J is TRBJ2-1, with D unclear. The CDR3 is 13 amino acids. Germline loops: CDR1 DFQATT, CDR2 SNEGSKA (reference sequence). Trimming cost V 3 bases and J 4 bases, with 10 bases left between them. The CDR3 loop is CSASPGYYNEQFF. The CDR3 bases are TGCAGTGCTAGCCCCGGGTATTACAATGAGCAGTTCTTC.

The chain combines TRBV6-1 with TRBJ2-2; D is unclear. Trimming pared 8 bases from V and 4 bases from J, leaving 5 bases between. Germline values: CDR1 MNHNS, CDR2 SASEGT. This CDR3 is 11 amino acids long. The CDR3 region is CASRATGELFF. CDR3 DNA sequence: TGTGCCAGCCGTGCCACCGGGGAGCTGTTTTTT.

This rearrangement joins TRBV29-1 to TRBJ2-7; the D gene is possibly TRBD2 (5 bases). The germline V gene encodes CDR1 SQVTM and CDR2 ANQGSEA. With 4 bases removed from V and 0 bases from J, the gap between germline ends came to 13 bases. The CDR3 is 14 residues long. This CDR3 is CSVAYWESSYEQYF. The CDR3 DNA reads as TGCAGCGTTGCCTATTGGGAGAGCTCCTACGAGCAGTACTTC.